This T cell receptor (beta chain) was captured in a study of response to subunit inactivated influenza vaccine. Study-level points and caveats: The authors offered the suggestion that each seasonal influenza vaccination recruits few new T cells.

Worth noting for this clonotype: Its matching antigen is unknown.

The CDR3 consists of 14 residues. Trimming cost V 0 bases and J 1 base, with 7 bases left between them. Germline CDR1 and CDR2: SGHRS and YFSETQ. TCRdb re-analysed the RT-PCR reads in MiXCR, keeping a single row per CDR3 protein. This repertoire shows some 500,000 distinct CDR3 sequences, more than 15% found once; its top ten account for roughly 3.1%. The chain links TRBV5-1 to TRBJ1-2, with D unresolved. The sequence derives from a man aged 50 to 75 who received an inactivated influenza vaccine. The sample in question was CD4+ T cells sorted from PBMCs, obtained roughly 24 months after vaccination. The CDR3 reads CASSLVGINYGYTF. The CDR3 DNA follows: TGCGCCAGCAGCTTGGTAGGGATTAACTATGGCTACACCTTC.